The clone carrying this T cell receptor beta chain was detected many times. Its antigen is not identified. These data originate in a study of blood T cells in healthy people across ages. The study isolated at least 7 million PBMCs from each sample. Sample-barcoded 5' priming and a J-beta primer mix drove a second PCR of about 7 to 12 cycles. TCRdb re-called the 5' RACE reads with MiXCR, one entry per CDR3 protein. This table has more than 800,000 distinct CDR3 sequences, around 28% appearing once. Study-wide points: Bulk PBMC profiling left naive and antigen-experienced comparisons inconclusive.

The CDR3 loop spans 16 amino acids. The germline V gene has CDR1 SGHTA and CDR2 FQGNSA. V was cut by 1 base and J by 4 bases, with 16 bases left in between. The TCR sequence derives from an elderly woman in good health. Sequencing used blood. V and J are TRBV7-2 and TRBJ1-2; D uncertain. In DNA, the CDR3 is TGTGCCAGCAGCTTAGGATCCACTAATTGGGGCTATGGCTACACCTTC. This encodes CASSLGSTNWGYGYTF.